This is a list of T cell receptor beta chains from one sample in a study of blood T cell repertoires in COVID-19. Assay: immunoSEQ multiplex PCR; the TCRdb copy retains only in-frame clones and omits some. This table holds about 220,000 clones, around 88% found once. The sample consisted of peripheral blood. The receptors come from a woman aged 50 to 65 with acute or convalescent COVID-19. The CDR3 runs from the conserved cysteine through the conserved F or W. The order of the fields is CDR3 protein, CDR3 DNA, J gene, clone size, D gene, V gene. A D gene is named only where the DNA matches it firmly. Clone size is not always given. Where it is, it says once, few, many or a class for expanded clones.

CDR3: CASSQQGPGGEKLFF
DNA: TGTGCCAGCAGCCAACAGGGTCCCGGAGGGGAAAAACTGTTTTTT
J: TRBJ1-4
size: once
D: -
V: TRBV3-1/TRBV3-2

CDR3: CASSPIAGGGTGELFF
DNA: TGTGCCAGCAGTCCTATAGCGGGAGGCGGCACCGGGGAGCTGTTTTTT
J: TRBJ2-2
size: -
D: TRBD2
V: TRBV28

CDR3: CATSDPLAAGQETQYF
DNA: TGTGCCACCAGTGATCCGCTAGCGGCGGGGCAAGAGACCCAGTACTTC
J: TRBJ2-5
size: -
D: TRBD2
V: TRBV24-1

CDR3: CASSLPGGDAFF
DNA: TGTGCCAGCAGTCTTCCAGGGGGTGACGCTTTCTTT
J: TRBJ1-1
size: -
D: TRBD1
V: TRBV28

CDR3: CASSLSGSDTQYF
DNA: TGTGCCAGCAGCTTGTCAGGGTCAGATACGCAGTATTTT
J: TRBJ2-3
size: -
D: -
V: TRBV5-4

CDR3: CASSQGANTEAFF
DNA: TGTGCCAGCTCACAGGGAGCGAACACTGAAGCTTTCTTT
J: TRBJ1-1
size: few
D: -
V: TRBV18

CDR3: CASSPPRIQGNEQFF
DNA: TGTGCCAGCTCACCACCTCGTATACAGGGCAATGAGCAGTTCTTC
J: TRBJ2-1
size: -
D: -
V: TRBV18

CDR3: CASRYTPGQMNTEAFF
DNA: TGTGCCAGCAGATACACGCCGGGACAGATGAACACTGAAGCTTTCTTT
J: TRBJ1-1
size: -
D: TRBD1
V: TRBV5-5

CDR3: CASSFGAGETYEQYF
DNA: TGTGCCAGCAGCTTTGGTGCAGGGGAGACCTACGAGCAGTACTTC
J: TRBJ2-7
size: -
D: -
V: TRBV5-4

CDR3: CASSGGPGVTTGELFF
DNA: TGTGCCAGCAGTGGGGGACCGGGGGTGACCACCGGGGAGCTGTTTTTT
J: TRBJ2-2
size: -
D: -
V: TRBV6-1

CDR3: CASSLSSGGDAEAFF
DNA: TGCGCCAGCAGCTTGTCGTCAGGGGGTGACGCTGAAGCTTTCTTT
J: TRBJ1-1
size: once
D: TRBD1
V: TRBV5-1

CDR3: CASSTDRGELDTQYF
DNA: TGTGCCAGCAGCACCGACAGGGGTGAACTAGATACGCAGTATTTT
J: TRBJ2-3
size: -
D: TRBD1
V: TRBV2

CDR3: CASSIVVNTEAFF
DNA: TGTGCCAGTAGTATTGTAGTAAACACTGAAGCTTTCTTT
J: TRBJ1-1
size: -
D: -
V: TRBV19

CDR3: CASSLIVGGSSRF
DNA: TGCGCCAGCAGCTTGATCGTCGGCGGATCGTCCCGTTTT
J: TRBJ1-4
size: -
D: -
V: TRBV5-1

CDR3: CASTYAGTSSGELFF
DNA: TGTGCCAGTACCTACGCCGGGACTAGCTCCGGGGAGCTGTTTTTT
J: TRBJ2-2
size: -
D: TRBD2
V: TRBV19

CDR3: CASSQWTNNQEETQYF
DNA: TGTGCCAGCTCACAATGGACTAACAATCAAGAGGAGACCCAGTACTTC
J: TRBJ2-5
size: once
D: -
V: TRBV18

CDR3: CASSDREGAHFNYEAFF
DNA: TGTGCCAGCAGCGACAGGGAAGGGGCACATTTTAACTATGAAGCTTTCTTT
J: TRBJ1-1
size: -
D: TRBD1
V: TRBV3-1/TRBV3-2

CDR3: CASSSRGGYQETQYF
DNA: TGTGCCAGCAGTTCCCGGGGGGGGTACCAAGAGACCCAGTACTTC
J: TRBJ2-5
size: -
D: TRBD2
V: TRBV6-5

CDR3: CASSRHRDRGNSPLHF
DNA: TGTGCCAGTAGCCGACACCGGGACAGGGGAAATTCACCCCTCCACTTT
J: TRBJ1-6
size: few
D: TRBD1
V: TRBV19

CDR3: CASSLELAGTETQYF
DNA: TGCGCCAGCAGCTTAGAACTAGCGGGAACAGAGACCCAGTACTTC
J: TRBJ2-5
size: -
D: TRBD2
V: TRBV5-1

CDR3: CASSFRGLDGYTF
DNA: TGTGCCAGCAGCTTCAGGGGGCTTGATGGCTACACCTTC
J: TRBJ1-2
size: -
D: TRBD1
V: TRBV13

CDR3: CASSHPGHQNEKLFF
DNA: TGTGCCAGCAGCCACCCGGGACATCAGAATGAAAAACTGTTTTTT
J: TRBJ1-4
size: -
D: -
V: TRBV3-1/TRBV3-2

CDR3: CASSPSLQAAGNTIYF
DNA: TGTGCCAGCAGCCCCTCCCTACAGGCGGCTGGAAACACCATATATTTT
J: TRBJ1-3
size: -
D: -
V: TRBV7-2

CDR3: CASSSRRTGYYEQYF
DNA: TGTGCCAGCAGCTCCCGTAGGACAGGATACTACGAGCAGTACTTC
J: TRBJ2-7
size: -
D: TRBD1
V: TRBV7-8

CDR3: CAIRRQGFTEAFF
DNA: TGTGCCATCCGGCGACAGGGATTCACTGAAGCTTTCTTT
J: TRBJ1-1
size: -
D: TRBD1
V: TRBV12-3/TRBV12-4

CDR3: CAISELGTGERAFF
DNA: TGTGCCATCAGTGAGTTAGGGACAGGGGAACGAGCTTTCTTT
J: TRBJ1-1
size: -
D: TRBD1
V: TRBV10-3

CDR3: CTPRGETQYF
DNA: TGCACCCCACGCGGAGAGACCCAGTACTTC
J: TRBJ2-5
size: -
D: -
V: TRBV1

CDR3: CSVGLAGRYEQYF
DNA: TGCAGCGTTGGACTAGCGGGCCGCTACGAGCAGTACTTC
J: TRBJ2-7
size: few
D: TRBD2
V: TRBV29-1

CDR3: CASSTRTVHYEQYF
DNA: TGTGCCAGCAGTACCAGGACAGTCCACTACGAGCAGTACTTC
J: TRBJ2-7
size: few
D: -
V: TRBV28

CDR3: CASSDTSGIQETQYF
DNA: TGTGCCAGCAGTGACACTAGCGGGATCCAAGAGACCCAGTACTTC
J: TRBJ2-5
size: -
D: TRBD2
V: TRBV25-1

CDR3: CASSAAGGRSYNEQFF
DNA: TGTGCCAGCAGCGCGGCGGGCGGGAGGTCCTACAATGAGCAGTTCTTC
J: TRBJ2-1
size: -
D: TRBD2
V: TRBV5-4